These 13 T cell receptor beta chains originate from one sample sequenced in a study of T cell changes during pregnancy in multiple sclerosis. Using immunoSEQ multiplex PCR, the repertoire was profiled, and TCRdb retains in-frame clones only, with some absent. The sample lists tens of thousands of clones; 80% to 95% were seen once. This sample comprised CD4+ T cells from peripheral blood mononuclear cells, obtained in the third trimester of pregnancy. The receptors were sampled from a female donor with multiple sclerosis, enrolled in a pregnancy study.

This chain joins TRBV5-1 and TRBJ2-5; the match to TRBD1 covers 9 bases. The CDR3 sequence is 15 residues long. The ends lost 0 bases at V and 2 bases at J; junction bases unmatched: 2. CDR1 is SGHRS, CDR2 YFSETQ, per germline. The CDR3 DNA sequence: TGCGCCAGCAGCTTGGCCGACAGGGGGCAAGAGACCCAGTACTTC. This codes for CASSLADRGQETQYF.

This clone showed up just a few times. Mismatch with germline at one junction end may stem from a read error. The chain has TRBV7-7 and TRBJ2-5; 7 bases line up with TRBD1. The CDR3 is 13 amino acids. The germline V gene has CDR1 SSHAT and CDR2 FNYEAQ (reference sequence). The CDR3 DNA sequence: TGTGCTAGCAGCTTAGACAGGGACAAGACCCAGTACTTC. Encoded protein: CASSLDRDKTQYF.

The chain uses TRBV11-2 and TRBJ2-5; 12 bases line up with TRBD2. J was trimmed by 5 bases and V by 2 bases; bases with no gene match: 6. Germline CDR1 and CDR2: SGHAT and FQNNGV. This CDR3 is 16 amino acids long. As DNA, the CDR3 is TGTGCCAGCAGCTTAACTCTAGCGGGAGGGGTGGAGACCCAGTACTTC. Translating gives CASSLTLAGGVETQYF.

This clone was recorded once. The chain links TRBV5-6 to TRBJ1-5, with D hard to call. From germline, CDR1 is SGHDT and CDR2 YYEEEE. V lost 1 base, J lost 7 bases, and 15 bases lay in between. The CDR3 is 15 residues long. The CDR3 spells CASSLTGSAVQPQHF. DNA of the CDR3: TGTGCCAGCAGCTTGACCGGGAGTGCGGTCCAGCCCCAGCATTTT.

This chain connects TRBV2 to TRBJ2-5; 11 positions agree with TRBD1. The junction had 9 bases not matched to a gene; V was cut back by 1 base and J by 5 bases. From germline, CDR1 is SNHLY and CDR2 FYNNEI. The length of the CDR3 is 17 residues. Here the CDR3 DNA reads TGTGCCAGCAGTGAAGGAATAGGACAGGGGGCGCGGGAGACCCAGTACTTC. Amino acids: CASSEGIGQGARETQYF.

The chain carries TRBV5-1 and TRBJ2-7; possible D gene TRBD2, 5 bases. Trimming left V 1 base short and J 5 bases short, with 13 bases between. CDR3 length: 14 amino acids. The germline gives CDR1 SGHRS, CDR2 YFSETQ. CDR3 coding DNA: TGCGCCAGCAGCTTGTTTGCTGGAGCGGACGAGCAGTACTTC. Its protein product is CASSLFAGADEQYF.

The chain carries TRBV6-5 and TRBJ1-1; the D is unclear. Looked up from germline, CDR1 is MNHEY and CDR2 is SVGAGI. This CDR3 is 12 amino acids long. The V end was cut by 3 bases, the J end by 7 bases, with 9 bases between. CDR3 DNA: TGTGCCAGCAGTTATAGTGGAGGTGAAGCTTTCTTT. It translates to CASSYSGGEAFF.

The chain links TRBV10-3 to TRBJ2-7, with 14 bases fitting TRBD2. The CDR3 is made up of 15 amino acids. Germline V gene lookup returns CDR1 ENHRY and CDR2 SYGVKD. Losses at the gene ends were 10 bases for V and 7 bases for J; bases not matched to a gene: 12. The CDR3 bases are TGTGCCACGGGGACTAGCGGGAGTGGGGGTAGGGAGCAGTACTTC. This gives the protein CATGTSGSGGREQYF.

CDR3 sequence: CASSEVRTRGGYTF. The CDR3 region has the DNA TGTGCCAGCAGTGAAGTACGGACACGAGGAGGCTACACCTTC. The chain joins TRBV6-1 to TRBJ1-2, with a tentative D call TRBD1 (5 bases). V lost 1 base and J 8 bases, leaving 14 bases between the germline ends. The CDR3 consists of 14 residues. Germline V gene data show CDR1 as MNHNS and CDR2 as SASEGT.

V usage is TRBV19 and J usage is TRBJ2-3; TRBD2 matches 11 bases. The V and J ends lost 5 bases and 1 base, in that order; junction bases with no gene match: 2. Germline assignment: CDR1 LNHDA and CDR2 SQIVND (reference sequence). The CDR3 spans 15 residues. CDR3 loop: CASSPGLAGTDTQYF. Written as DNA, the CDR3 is TGTGCCAGTAGTCCGGGACTAGCGGGCACAGATACGCAGTATTTT.

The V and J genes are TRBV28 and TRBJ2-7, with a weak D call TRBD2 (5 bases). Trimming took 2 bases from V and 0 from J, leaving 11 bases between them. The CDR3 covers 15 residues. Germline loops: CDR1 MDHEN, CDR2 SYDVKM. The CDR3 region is CASSLTGKGSYEQYF. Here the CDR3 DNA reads TGTGCCAGCAGTTTAACGGGGAAAGGCTCCTACGAGCAGTACTTC.

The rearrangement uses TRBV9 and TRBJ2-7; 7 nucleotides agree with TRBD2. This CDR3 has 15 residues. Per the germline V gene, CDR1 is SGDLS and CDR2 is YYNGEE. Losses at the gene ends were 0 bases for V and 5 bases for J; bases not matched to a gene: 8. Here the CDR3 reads CASSVDEGGPHEQYF. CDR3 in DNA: TGTGCCAGCAGCGTAGATGAGGGAGGGCCTCACGAGCAGTACTTC.

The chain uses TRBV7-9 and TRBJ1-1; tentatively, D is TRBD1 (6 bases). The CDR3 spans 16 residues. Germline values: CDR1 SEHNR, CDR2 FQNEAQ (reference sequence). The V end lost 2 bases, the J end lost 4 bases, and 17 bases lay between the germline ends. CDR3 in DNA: TGTGCCAGCAGCTTAATCTTGGGACAAGGGGGCACTGAAGCTTTCTTT. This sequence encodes CASSLILGQGGTEAFF.